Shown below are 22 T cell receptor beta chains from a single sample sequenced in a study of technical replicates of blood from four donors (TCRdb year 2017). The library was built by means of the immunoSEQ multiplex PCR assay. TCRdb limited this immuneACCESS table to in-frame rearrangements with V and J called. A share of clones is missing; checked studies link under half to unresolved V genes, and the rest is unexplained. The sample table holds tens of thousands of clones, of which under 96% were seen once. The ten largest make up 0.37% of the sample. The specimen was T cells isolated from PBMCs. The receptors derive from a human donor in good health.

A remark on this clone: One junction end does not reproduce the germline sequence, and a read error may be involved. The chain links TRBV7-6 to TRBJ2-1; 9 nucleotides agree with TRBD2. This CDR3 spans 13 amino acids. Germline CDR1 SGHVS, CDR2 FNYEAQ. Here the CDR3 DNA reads TGTGCCAGCAGTTTAGCGGGAGACGGTGAGCAGTTCTTC. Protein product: CASSLAGDGEQFF.

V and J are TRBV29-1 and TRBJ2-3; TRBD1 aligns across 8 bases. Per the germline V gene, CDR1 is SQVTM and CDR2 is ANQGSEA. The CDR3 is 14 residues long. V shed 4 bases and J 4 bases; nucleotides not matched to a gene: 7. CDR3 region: CSVGVGQGADTQYF. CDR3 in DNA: TGCAGCGTTGGTGTCGGACAGGGCGCAGATACGCAGTATTTT.

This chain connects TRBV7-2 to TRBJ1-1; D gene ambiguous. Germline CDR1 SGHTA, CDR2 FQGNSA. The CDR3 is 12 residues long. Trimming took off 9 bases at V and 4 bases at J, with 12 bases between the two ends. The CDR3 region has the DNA TGTGCCAGGGCCGTCAGCGGCACTGAAGCTTTCTTT. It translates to CARAVSGTEAFF.

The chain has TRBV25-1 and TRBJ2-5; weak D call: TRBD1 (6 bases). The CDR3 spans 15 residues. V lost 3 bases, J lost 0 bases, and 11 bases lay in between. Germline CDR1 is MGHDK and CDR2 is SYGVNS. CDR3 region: CASSDLGQYQETQYF. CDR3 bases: TGTGCCAGCAGTGATCTTGGACAGTACCAAGAGACCCAGTACTTC.

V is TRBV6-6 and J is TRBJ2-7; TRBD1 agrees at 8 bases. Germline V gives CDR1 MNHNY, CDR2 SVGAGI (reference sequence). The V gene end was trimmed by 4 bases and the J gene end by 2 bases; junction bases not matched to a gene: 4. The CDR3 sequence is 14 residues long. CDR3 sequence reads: CASSSRTGPYEQYF. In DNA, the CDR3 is TGTGCCAGCAGTTCCCGGACAGGGCCCTACGAGCAGTACTTC.

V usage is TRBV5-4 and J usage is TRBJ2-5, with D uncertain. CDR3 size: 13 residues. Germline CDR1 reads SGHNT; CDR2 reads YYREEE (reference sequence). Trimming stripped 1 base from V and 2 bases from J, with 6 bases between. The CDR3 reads CASSLIGQETQYF. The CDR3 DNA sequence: TGTGCCAGCAGCTTGATCGGTCAAGAGACCCAGTACTTC.

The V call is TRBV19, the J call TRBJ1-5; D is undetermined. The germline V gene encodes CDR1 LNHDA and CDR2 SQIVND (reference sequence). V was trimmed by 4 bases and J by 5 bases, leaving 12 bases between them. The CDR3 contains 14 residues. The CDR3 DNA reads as TGTGCCAGTAGTAAGTCGCGGTTAGATCAGCCCCAGCATTTT. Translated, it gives CASSKSRLDQPQHF.

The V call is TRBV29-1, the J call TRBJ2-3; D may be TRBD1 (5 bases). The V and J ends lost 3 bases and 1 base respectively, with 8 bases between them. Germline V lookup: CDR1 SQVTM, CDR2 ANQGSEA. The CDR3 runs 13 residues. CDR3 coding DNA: TGCAGCGTTGACTTACAGGGCACAGATACGCAGTATTTT. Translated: CSVDLQGTDTQYF.

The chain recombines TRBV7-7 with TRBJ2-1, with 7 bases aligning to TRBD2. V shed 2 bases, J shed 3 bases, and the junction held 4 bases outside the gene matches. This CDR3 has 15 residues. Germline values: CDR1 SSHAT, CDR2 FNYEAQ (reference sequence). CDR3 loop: CASSLRTSDYNEQFF. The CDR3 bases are TGTGCCAGCAGCTTACGAACTAGCGACTACAATGAGCAGTTCTTC. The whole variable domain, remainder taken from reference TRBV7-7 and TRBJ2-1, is GAGVSQSPRYKVTKRGQDVTLRCDPISSHATLYWYQQALGQGPEFLTYFNYEAQPDKSGLPSDRFSAERPEGSISTLTIQRTEQRDSAMYRCASSLRTSDYNEQFFGPGTRLTVL.

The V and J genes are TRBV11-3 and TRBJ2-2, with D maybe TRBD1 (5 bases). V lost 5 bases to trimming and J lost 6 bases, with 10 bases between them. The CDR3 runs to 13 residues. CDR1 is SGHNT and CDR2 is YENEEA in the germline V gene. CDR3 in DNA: TGTGCCAGCAGCCCCAGGGCCCCCGGGGAGCTGTTTTTT. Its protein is CASSPRAPGELFF.

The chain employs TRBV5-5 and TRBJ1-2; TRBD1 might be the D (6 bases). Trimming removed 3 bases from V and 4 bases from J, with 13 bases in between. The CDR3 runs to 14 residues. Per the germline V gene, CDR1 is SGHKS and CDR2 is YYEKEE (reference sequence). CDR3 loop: CASSSGTPFYGYTF. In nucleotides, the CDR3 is TGTGCCAGCAGCTCGGGGACACCCTTCTATGGCTACACCTTC.

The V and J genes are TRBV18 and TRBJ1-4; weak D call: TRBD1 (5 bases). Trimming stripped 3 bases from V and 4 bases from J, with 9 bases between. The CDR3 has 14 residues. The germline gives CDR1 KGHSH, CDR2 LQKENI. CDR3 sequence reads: CASSPTDLNEKLFF. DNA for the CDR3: TGTGCCAGCTCACCGACAGACCTTAATGAAAAACTGTTTTTT.

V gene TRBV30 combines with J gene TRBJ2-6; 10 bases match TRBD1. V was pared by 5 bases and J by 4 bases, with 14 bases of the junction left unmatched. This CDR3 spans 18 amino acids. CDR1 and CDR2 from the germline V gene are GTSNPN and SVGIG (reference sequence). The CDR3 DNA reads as TGTGCCTGGGATGCCGGGACAGGGGTACTCTCGGGGGCCAACGTCCTGACTTTC. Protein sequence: CAWDAGTGVLSGANVLTF.

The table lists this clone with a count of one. The CDR3 reads CASSETPRSGISGNTIYF. In nucleotides, the CDR3 is TGTGCCAGCAGCGAGACCCCTAGGTCGGGGATATCTGGAAACACCATATATTTT. The V and J genes are TRBV9 and TRBJ1-3; D is uncertain. In germline, CDR1 is SGDLS, CDR2 YYNGEE. The CDR3 is 18 residues long. The ends were cut back, 3 bases at V and 1 base at J, with 20 bases in the middle.

The CDR3 sequence is CASSLVGAYTEAFF. DNA of the CDR3: TGTGCCAGCAGCTTGGTTGGGGCCTACACTGAAGCTTTCTTT. This chain joins TRBV5-6 and TRBJ1-1; TRBD1 is a possible D gene (5 bases). V lost 0 bases and J lost 3, with 9 bases in between. The CDR3 loop spans 14 amino acids. In germline, CDR1 is SGHDT, CDR2 YYEEEE.

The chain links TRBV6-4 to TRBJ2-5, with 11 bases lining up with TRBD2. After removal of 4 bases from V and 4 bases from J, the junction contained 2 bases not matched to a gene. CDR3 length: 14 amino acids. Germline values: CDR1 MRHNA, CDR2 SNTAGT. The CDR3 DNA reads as TGTGCCAGCAGTGCCCTAGCGGGAGGAGAGACCCAGTACTTC. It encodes CASSALAGGETQYF.

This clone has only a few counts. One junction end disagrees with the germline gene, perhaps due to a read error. The CDR3 nucleotides are TGTGCCAGCAGCGCAGCGTGGGACTACTTGGTCTTC. It is translated as CASSAAWDYLVF. The J gene is TRBJ2-1, the V gene TRBV9; 7 positions agree with TRBD2. Per germline, CDR1 SGDLS and CDR2 YYNGEE. The CDR3 is 12 amino acids.

The CDR3 DNA reads TGTGCCAGCAGCGTAAGCGCGAAGAATGAGCAGTTCTTC. Translated, it gives CASSVSAKNEQFF. The chain is built from TRBV9 and TRBJ2-1; no reliable D call. The CDR3 sequence is 13 residues long. In germline, CDR1 is SGDLS, CDR2 YYNGEE. V dropped 1 base and J dropped 7 bases, with 9 bases sitting between them.

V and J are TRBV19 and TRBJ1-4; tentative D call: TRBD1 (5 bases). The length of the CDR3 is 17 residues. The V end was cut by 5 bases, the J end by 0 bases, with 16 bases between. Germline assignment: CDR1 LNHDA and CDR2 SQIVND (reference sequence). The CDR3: CASSVIGGNTTNEKLFF. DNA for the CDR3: TGTGCCAGTAGTGTAATTGGGGGGAATACAACTAATGAAAAACTGTTTTTT.

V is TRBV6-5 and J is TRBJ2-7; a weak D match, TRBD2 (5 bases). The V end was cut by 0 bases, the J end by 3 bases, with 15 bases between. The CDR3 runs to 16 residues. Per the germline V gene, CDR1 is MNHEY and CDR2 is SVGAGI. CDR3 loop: CASSYSPFGSDYEQYF. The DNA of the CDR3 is TGTGCCAGCAGTTACTCCCCTTTTGGGAGTGACTACGAGCAGTACTTC.

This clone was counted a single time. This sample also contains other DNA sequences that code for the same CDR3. CDR3 coding DNA: TGCGCCAGCAGCTTAGGGACAGGGGGAAGGGTCTCATACGAGCAGTACTTC. This sequence encodes CASSLGTGGRVSYEQYF. V and J are TRBV5-1 and TRBJ2-7; 11 positions match TRBD1. Germline CDR1 and CDR2: SGHRS and YFSETQ. The ends lost 2 bases at V and 4 bases at J; junction bases unmatched: 11. CDR3 length: 17 residues. The whole variable domain, remainder taken from reference TRBV5-1 and TRBJ2-7, is KAGVTQTPRYLIKTRGQQVTLSCSPISGHRSVSWYQQTPGQGLQFLFEYFSETQRNKGNFPGRFSGRQFSNSRSEMNVSTLELGDSALYLCASSLGTGGRVSYEQYFGPGTRLTVT.

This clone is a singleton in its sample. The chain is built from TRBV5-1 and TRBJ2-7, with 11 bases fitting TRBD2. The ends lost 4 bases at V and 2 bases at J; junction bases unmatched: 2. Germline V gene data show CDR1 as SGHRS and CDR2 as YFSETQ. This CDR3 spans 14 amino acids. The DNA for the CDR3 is TGCGCCAGCAGCAGTAGCGGGAGGGCCTACGAGCAGTACTTC. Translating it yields CASSSSGRAYEQYF.